This TCR beta chain is drawn from a study of vaccination effects on CD4 cells after COVID-19. Notes on the study in general: Convalescent patients were few in the study, and early post-infection timepoints were absent.

TCRdb's copy holds only in-frame clones and misses some; the assay was immunoSEQ multiplex PCR. The data contain 20,000 to 25,000 clones, nearly 75% of them singletons. At the end of roughly ten days of culture, CD4+ T cells were isolated. To note about this clone: The antigen remains undetermined.

Germline-derived CDR1 and CDR2 are MNHNS and SASEGT. This CDR3 is built from 18 residues. V lost 2 bases, J lost 1 base, and 21 bases lay in between. This sequence joins TRBV6-1 and TRBJ2-7; D ambiguous. The source is a human donor who received a COVID-19 vaccine. The sample consisted of CD4+ T cells from PBMCs cultured without peptide, taken before COVID-19 vaccination. Here the CDR3 reads CASSERVRNFPTSYEQYF. The CDR3 DNA is TGTGCCAGCAGTGAAAGGGTTCGAAATTTTCCTACTTCCTACGAGCAGTACTTC.